A single sample is the source of the 18 T cell receptor beta chains below, sequenced in a study of control samples from healthy donors and cancer patients. The data were produced by immunoSEQ multiplex PCR, yet TCRdb's version contains in-frame clones alone and is incomplete. The sample shows under 200,000 clones, 80% to 95% of them seen only once. The sequenced sample was blood. The source is a woman aged 30 to 39 in good health.

V gene TRBV10-3 combines with J gene TRBJ2-1; 7 bases match TRBD2. V lost 3 bases, J lost 7 bases, and 9 bases stayed unmatched. This CDR3 contains 15 residues. Germline V gene sequence: CDR1 ENHRY, CDR2 SYGVKD. The CDR3: CAISDGGTSGNEQFF. DNA of the CDR3: TGTGCCATCAGTGACGGGGGGACTTCCGGGAATGAGCAGTTCTTC.

This sequence joins TRBV12-3 or TRBV12-4 and TRBJ1-2, with unresolved D. V was cut by 6 bases and J by 4 bases, with 12 bases left in between. CDR3 length equals 13 residues. CDR3 sequence: CASSPILGYGYTF. The CDR3 DNA is TGTGCCAGCAGCCCGATATTAGGCTATGGCTACACCTTC.

The CDR3 sequence: CASSLQPGQGGIEQFF. The CDR3 DNA sequence: TGTGCCAGCAGCTTACAGCCGGGACAGGGCGGTATTGAGCAGTTCTTC. The rearrangement uses TRBV11-2 and TRBJ2-1; 9 nucleotides line up with TRBD1. Germline loops: CDR1 SGHAT, CDR2 FQNNGV. This CDR3 is 16 amino acids long. V lost 2 bases, J lost 9 bases, and 11 bases stayed unmatched.

The chain links TRBV7-9 to TRBJ1-1; no firm D call. The CDR3 covers 13 residues. The germline V gene has CDR1 SEHNR and CDR2 FQNEAQ (reference sequence). V dropped 1 base and J dropped 8 bases, with 11 bases sitting between them. CDR3: CASSLGSGQEAFF. Here the CDR3 DNA reads TGTGCCAGCAGCTTAGGCTCTGGGCAGGAAGCTTTCTTT.

A single count supports this clone. This sequence joins TRBV7-9 and TRBJ2-3, with 9 bases fitting TRBD2. The CDR3 runs 17 residues. V lost 2 bases and J lost 3; bases outside the gene matches: 9. Germline CDR1 and CDR2: SEHNR and FQNEAQ (reference sequence). The CDR3 region is CASSLPIAGDLTDTQYF. CDR3 in DNA: TGTGCCAGCAGCTTACCGATAGCGGGAGATTTAACAGATACGCAGTATTTT.

The chain employs TRBV7-2 and TRBJ1-1; TRBD1 might be the D (6 bases). In germline, CDR1 is SGHTA, CDR2 FQGNSA. Trimming left V 1 base short and J 0 bases short, with 6 bases between. The CDR3 covers 14 residues. CDR3 sequence: CASSLGTVNTEAFF. The DNA of the CDR3 is TGTGCCAGCAGCTTAGGGACAGTGAACACTGAAGCTTTCTTT.

The chain links TRBV30 to TRBJ2-3; D perhaps matches TRBD2 (5 bases). V was pared by 0 bases and J by 0 bases, with 10 bases between. The germline V gene encodes CDR1 GTSNPN and CDR2 SVGIG (reference sequence). The CDR3 spans 15 residues. CDR3 protein: CAWSVETGSTDTQYF. The CDR3 DNA is TGTGCCTGGAGTGTAGAGACGGGGAGCACAGATACGCAGTATTTT.

The genes are TRBV29-1 and TRBJ1-1; 8 bases align to TRBD1. The germline gives CDR1 SQVTM, CDR2 ANQGSEA. V was clipped by 7 bases and J by 5 bases; unmatched bases: 6. The CDR3 sequence is 12 residues long. The CDR3 loop reads CSGQGIYTEAFF. For the CDR3, the DNA is TGCAGCGGACAGGGGATTTATACTGAAGCTTTCTTT.

This CDR3 is CSVKRERGSEQYF. The CDR3 nucleotides read TGCAGCGTAAAGCGGGAAAGGGGATCCGAGCAGTACTTC. The chain is built from TRBV29-1 and TRBJ2-7; TRBD2 agrees at 7 bases. The J segment lost 6 bases and the V segment lost 6 bases, leaving 11 bases of the junction unmatched. The V gene's germline CDR1 is SQVTM and CDR2 ANQGSEA. The CDR3 totals 13 residues.

This clone has just one count. The chain joins TRBV6-2 or TRBV6-3 to TRBJ2-2; 13 nucleotides agree with TRBD2. Unmatched junction bases numbered 3, after V lost 5 bases and J lost 9 bases. This CDR3 contains 14 residues. CDR1 is MNHEY, CDR2 SVGEGT, per germline. The DNA of the CDR3 is TGTGCCAGCAGTGGACTAGCGGGAGTTAGGGAGCTGTTTTTT. It encodes CASSGLAGVRELFF.

This clone was seen just once. The genes are TRBV4-1 and TRBJ2-7, with D unresolved. Germline loops: CDR1 MGHRA, CDR2 YSYEKL. Trimming cost V 0 bases and J 7 bases, with 10 bases left between them. This CDR3 has 13 residues. This CDR3 reads CASSQDGVGEQYF. In nucleotides, the CDR3 is TGCGCCAGCAGCCAAGATGGGGTAGGTGAGCAGTACTTC.

This clone has only one observation. The rearrangement links TRBV10-3 to TRBJ2-2; D is undetermined. The V gene's germline CDR1 is ENHRY and CDR2 SYGVKD. Trimming took off 8 bases at V and 2 bases at J, with 15 bases between the two ends. The CDR3 consists of 15 residues. The CDR3 DNA follows: TGTGCCATCCGCCGACACGGTGAAAACACCGGGGAGCTGTTTTTT. It yields the protein CAIRRHGENTGELFF.

This chain links TRBV5-4 with TRBJ2-7; D not resolved. Germline loops: CDR1 SGHNT, CDR2 YYREEE (reference sequence). V gave up 2 bases and J gave up 3 bases, with 21 bases separating them. The CDR3 spans 17 residues. The CDR3 DNA is TGTGCCAGCAGCTTTCTTCTAGGACCGGAAATGGACTACGAGCAGTACTTC. Translation gives CASSFLLGPEMDYEQYF.

This rearrangement joins TRBV7-3 to TRBJ1-2, with a weak D call TRBD1 (6 bases). The CDR3 runs to 13 residues. Germline values: CDR1 SGHTA, CDR2 FQGTGA. With 0 bases removed from V and 8 bases from J, the gap between germline ends came to 10 bases. In DNA, the CDR3 is TGTGCCAGCAGCTTAACAGGGGGGTACGGCTACACCTTC. Its protein is CASSLTGGYGYTF.

The rearrangement joins TRBV4-2 to TRBJ2-7; 7 bases are shared with TRBD1. With V trimmed by 3 bases and J by 6 bases, 5 bases remained unmatched. This CDR3 spans 13 amino acids. Germline CDR1 LGHNA, CDR2 YNFKEQ. CDR3 coding DNA: TGTGCCAGCAGCCAGACGCCAGGGGGCGAGCAGTACTTC. Amino acids: CASSQTPGGEQYF.

V and J are TRBV18 and TRBJ2-3; 14 bases map to TRBD2. Germline assignment: CDR1 KGHSH and CDR2 LQKENI. V lost 3 bases to trimming and J lost 5 bases; unmatched junction nucleotides: 10. This CDR3 contains 18 residues. The CDR3 loop reads CASSPMNPGLAGEDTQYF. CDR3 DNA: TGTGCCAGCTCACCTATGAATCCGGGACTAGCGGGAGAAGATACGCAGTATTTT.

A word on this clone: This sample also contains other DNA sequences that code for the same CDR3. The chain carries TRBV7-2 and TRBJ2-1, with 7 nucleotides matching TRBD2. This CDR3 has 17 residues. V shed 6 bases and J 3 bases; nucleotides not matched to a gene: 14. Germline CDR1 SGHTA, CDR2 FQGNSA. As DNA, the CDR3 is TGTGCCAGCAGGAAACGAGGTGGGGGAGGGAACTACAATGAGCAGTTCTTC. Protein sequence: CASRKRGGGGNYNEQFF. The whole variable domain, filled in from reference TRBV7-2 and TRBJ2-1, reads GAGVSQSPSNKVTEKGKDVELRCDPISGHTALYWYRQSLGQGLEFLIYFQGNSAPDKSGLPSDRFSAERTGGSVSTLTIQRTQQEDSAVYLCASRKRGGGGNYNEQFFGPGTRLTVL.

Written as DNA, the CDR3 is TGTGCCAGCAGTGCTTCGAGGGCCCAGATGAACACTGAAGCTTTCTTT. Amino acids: CASSASRAQMNTEAFF. V usage is TRBV6-1 and J usage is TRBJ1-1, with no clear D. The CDR3 is 16 amino acids. Trimming took 4 bases from V and 0 from J, leaving 15 bases between them. Looked up from germline, CDR1 is MNHNS and CDR2 is SASEGT.